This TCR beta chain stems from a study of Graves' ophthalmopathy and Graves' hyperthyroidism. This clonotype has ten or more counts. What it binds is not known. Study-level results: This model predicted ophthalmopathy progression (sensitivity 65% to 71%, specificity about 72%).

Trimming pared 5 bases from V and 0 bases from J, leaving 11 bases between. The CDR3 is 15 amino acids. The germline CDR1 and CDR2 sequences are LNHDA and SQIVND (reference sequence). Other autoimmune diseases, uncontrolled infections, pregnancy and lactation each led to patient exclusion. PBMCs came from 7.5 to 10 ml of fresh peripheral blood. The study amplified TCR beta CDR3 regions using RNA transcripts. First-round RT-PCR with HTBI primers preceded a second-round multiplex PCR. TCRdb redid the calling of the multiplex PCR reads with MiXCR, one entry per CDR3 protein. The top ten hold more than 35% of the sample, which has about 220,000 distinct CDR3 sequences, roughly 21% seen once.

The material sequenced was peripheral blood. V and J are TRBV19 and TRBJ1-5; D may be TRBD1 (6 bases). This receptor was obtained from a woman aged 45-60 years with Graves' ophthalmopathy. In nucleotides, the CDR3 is TGTGCCAGTAGTGCCGGGACAACTAGCAATCAGCCCCAGCATTTT. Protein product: CASSAGTTSNQPQHF.